This TCR beta chain was retrieved from a study of OX40 agonist ivuxolimab in advanced cancers. About the full investigation: Ivuxolimab was an agonistic, fully human IgG2 monoclonal antibody directed against OX40 (CD134), a costimulatory receptor. A male proportion of 82.7% and a mean age of roughly 55 years, ranging from 23 to 79, were recorded for the dose-escalation cohort. Of the 50 to 55 dose-escalation patients, hepatocellular carcinoma was present in about 20, melanoma in approximately 15, renal cell carcinoma in 9 and head and neck cancer in 9. Intravenous ivuxolimab was administered to patients every 2 weeks at six dose levels: 0.01, 0.1, 0.3, 1.5, 3 and 10 mg/kg. Partial responses occurred in three dose-escalation patients: two with cutaneous melanoma and one with hepatocellular carcinoma. Patients were allowed to have had prior anti-PD-1, anti-PD-L1 or anti-CTLA-4 therapy, and around 37% of the dose-escalation patients had previously received checkpoint inhibitors. The paper reports the monotherapy dose-escalation portion (N ≈ 50 patients) of the phase I ivuxolimab trial. Peripheral TCRbeta sequencing aimed to test whether ivuxolimab altered TCR sequence diversity and caused clonal T-cell expansion. On the study overall, not on this receptor specifically: Partial responders in the 0.1-3.0 mg/kg groups had among the lowest normalized peripheral clonal expansion, especially among CD8+ T cells. Which antigens the clonally expanded peripheral T cells were specific for was not determined. At doses of 0.1 to 3.0 mg/kg, clonal expansion of both CD4+ and CD8+ T cells in blood was seen between baseline and week 6. After ivuxolimab, expanded clones were on average more numerous among CD8+ T cells than among CD4+ T cells. Low levels of normalized T-cell clonal expansion were also seen in some nonresponding patients.

Comment on this clone: Its antigen is currently not known. No much larger clonotype is one base removed from it; base qualities were not supplied.

Patients with autoimmune disease history or receiving systemic immunosuppression were excluded from the trial. Peripheral blood for TCR sequencing was collected from all dose cohorts at baseline, on cycle 4 day 1, and on cycle 7 day 1. Samples were obtained from an open-label, multicenter, first-in-human phase I dose-escalation trial of ivuxolimab. Adults with locally advanced or metastatic head and neck squamous cell, hepatocellular, melanoma or renal cell carcinoma were enrolled in the trial. CD4+ and CD8+ T cells were sorted separately from peripheral blood before TCR sequencing. CDR1 LGHNA and CDR2 YNFKEQ are derived from the germline V gene. From its cysteine to its phenylalanine, the CDR3 spans 15 amino acids. Only CDR3 DNA is held: 45 bases, read in frame from base 1. V sheds 0 bases and J sheds 1 base, leaving 9 bases between their ends. For sequencing of the TCRbeta CDR3 region, genomic DNA was extracted from the sorted cells. TCRbeta CDR3 regions were sequenced using the immunoSEQ Assay. Sourced from immuneACCESS, this table was stored by TCRdb with only in-frame sequences that have V and J called. A share of the clones is absent; for the studies checked, an unresolved V gene accounts for under half, and the remainder has no known explanation. Recorded for this sample are roughly 45,000 clones; approximately 84% of them occurred a single time. Roughly 15% of the sample belongs to the ten largest clones.

The sequence was obtained from an adult with an advanced solid tumor such as melanoma, head and neck, liver or kidney cancer. Rearrangement joined TRBV4-2 to TRBJ1-1, with the D gene uncertain. The source was CD4+ or CD8+ T cells sorted from blood, collected in a trial of the OX40 agonist ivuxolimab. The DNA sequence is as follows: TGTGCCAGCAGCCAAGAGGTCGGGCAGAACACTGAAGCTTTCTTT. This gives the protein CASSQEVGQNTEAFF.